This TCR beta chain was recovered during a study of cytomegalovirus exposure and HLA in healthy donors. Study conclusions and caveats: Some V segments could not be told apart, so they were left out, TRBV6-2 and TRBV6-3 among them. Most observed TCR sequences were rare, whereas some public TCRs were detected in many donors. Later, an analysis found that common viral pathogens appeared to be linked with several of the most significant clusters.

As to this clone: The target antigen is unknown.

The primer mix had 60 Vbeta and 13 Jbeta primers. Profiled with immunoSEQ multiplex PCR; TCRdb holds only in-frame clones, not every one. In the table there are about 160,000 clones, roughly 79% of which are singletons. All the people who gave samples were healthy bone marrow donors. J gave up 4 bases and V 5 bases, and 13 bases lay outside the gene matches. CDR1 and CDR2 (germline): SGHVS, FNYEAQ. There are 16 residues in the CDR3. J is TRBJ1-2 and V is TRBV7-6, with 7 bases that match TRBD1. The receptor was derived from a man aged 30 to 39 in good health and CMV-seronegative. Input material: PBMCs. As DNA, the CDR3 is TGTGCCAGCAGCCCCACAGGGGTAGTGGCGGGCTATGGCTACACCTTC. Protein sequence: CASSPTGVVAGYGYTF.